Presented here are 14 T cell receptor beta chains from one specimen sequenced in a study of response to subunit inactivated influenza vaccine. TCRdb reprocessed the RT-PCR reads via MiXCR and lists one record per CDR3 protein. The table shows around 490,000 distinct CDR3 sequences, with 7.6% occurring only once. The sequenced sample was PBMCs from blood, obtained around 25 months after vaccination. These TCRs come from a man aged 50 to 75 who received an inactivated influenza vaccine.

With respect to this clonotype: With a much larger clone just one base away, this may be a read error. This chain joins TRBV7-9 and TRBJ2-7; 9 nucleotides line up with TRBD2. The germline V gene encodes CDR1 SEHNR and CDR2 FQNEAQ (reference sequence). This CDR3 is 16 amino acids long. The CDR3 spells CASSLPYIAGVEERYF. Written as DNA, the CDR3 is TGTGCCAGCAGCTTACCCTATATAGCGGGAGTCGAAGAGCGGTACTTC. Together with reference TRBV7-9 and TRBJ2-7, the CDR3 gives the full variable domain: DTGVSQNPRHKITKRGQNVTFRCDPISEHNRLYWYRQTLGQGPEFLTYFQNEAQLEKSRLLSDRFSAERPKGSFSTLEIQRTEQGDSAMYLCASSLPYIAGVEERYFGPGTRLTVT.

This clonotype appeared a few times. The chain joins TRBV20-1 to TRBJ2-1; D unclear. The CDR3 runs to 12 residues. Germline V gene lookup returns CDR1 DFQATT and CDR2 SNEGSKA (reference sequence). The V gene lost 6 bases and the J gene lost 7 bases, with 13 bases spanning the gap. CDR3 sequence: CSALKSRNEQFF. DNA for the CDR3: TGCAGTGCCCTAAAATCTAGAAATGAGCAGTTCTTC.

This clonotype was detected only a few times. This chain joins TRBV5-1 and TRBJ2-1, with TRBD2 as a possible D gene (5 bases). Deletions cut 2 bases from V and 2 bases from J, with 8 bases between. The CDR3 loop spans 14 amino acids. CDR1 and CDR2 from the germline V gene are SGHRS and YFSETQ. In DNA form, the CDR3 reads TGCGCCAGCAGCTTAGGGAGTACCTACAATGAGCAGTTCTTC. Encoded protein: CASSLGSTYNEQFF.

This clonotype occurred many times. The chain links TRBV5-1 to TRBJ2-5; D ambiguous. Deletions cut 4 bases from V and 3 bases from J, with 4 bases between. The germline V gene encodes CDR1 SGHRS and CDR2 YFSETQ. The CDR3 is 11 amino acids. CDR3 residues: CASSAEETQYF. For the CDR3, the DNA is TGCGCCAGCAGCGCGGAAGAGACCCAGTACTTC.

This clonotype was counted between two and nine times. The chain employs TRBV6-2 or TRBV6-3 and TRBJ1-1; 7 nucleotides line up with TRBD1. The CDR3 runs 16 residues. Trimming took 2 bases from V and 6 from J; bases not matched to a gene: 12. CDR1 and CDR2 (germline): MNHEY, SVGEGT. The CDR3 DNA sequence: TGTGCCAGCAGTTACGCCATCCAACAGGGGAAGGCTGAAGCTTTCTTT. Its translation: CASSYAIQQGKAEAFF.

This clonotype was seen a few times. J is TRBJ2-1 and V is TRBV4-1; D possibly corresponds to TRBD2 (6 bases). V was clipped by 2 bases and J by 7 bases, with 12 bases between them. CDR3 length: 14 residues. CDR1 is MGHRA, CDR2 YSYEKL, per germline. CDR3 protein: CASSQRLGLNEQFF. Here the CDR3 DNA reads TGCGCCAGCAGCCAACGACTAGGTCTAAATGAGCAGTTCTTC.

This clonotype was seen a few times. The chain employs TRBV19 and TRBJ1-5; D possibly corresponds to TRBD1 (5 bases). V lost 6 bases to trimming and J lost 4 bases, with 13 bases between them. The germline gives CDR1 LNHDA, CDR2 SQIVND (reference sequence). CDR3 length: 14 residues. CDR3 bases: TGTGCCAGTAGAATCCAGGGCAAGAATCAGCCCCAGCATTTT. This gives the protein CASRIQGKNQPQHF.

V usage is TRBV11-2 and J usage is TRBJ1-1; possible D gene TRBD1, 6 bases. CDR1 is SGHAT and CDR2 is FQNNGV in the germline V gene. The CDR3 length is 14 residues. V lost 5 bases, J lost 9 bases, and 19 bases lay in between. The CDR3 bases are TGTGCCAGCAGCGTGGGGGGCGACCTTAATAAAGCTTTCTTT. This sequence encodes CASSVGGDLNKAFF.

This clonotype has ten or more counts. The V and J genes are TRBV28 and TRBJ2-1, with 12 bases fitting TRBD2. Germline V gene sequence: CDR1 MDHEN, CDR2 SYDVKM. Germline trimming cut 3 bases from V and 5 bases from J; bases unmatched to any gene: 2. This CDR3 contains 15 residues. CDR3 in DNA: TGTGCCAGCAGTTTCGGACTAGCGGGGAACAATGAGCAGTTCTTC. Its translation is CASSFGLAGNNEQFF.

The chain couples TRBV11-2 to TRBJ2-7, with D perhaps matching TRBD1 or TRBD2 (5 bases each). CDR3 length equals 14 residues. CDR1 is SGHAT, CDR2 FQNNGV, per germline. Trimming shortened V by 8 bases and J by 1 base, and 15 bases separated the two germline ends. Here the CDR3 DNA reads TGTGCCAGCGGCCCCGGGACGCATTCCTACGAGCAGTACTTC. It encodes CASGPGTHSYEQYF.

This clonotype was detected a few times. The chain is built from TRBV29-1 and TRBJ2-2, with D possibly being TRBD1 (6 bases). The CDR3 covers 13 residues. The germline V and J ends were trimmed by 7 bases and 1 base, with 10 bases remaining between them. Germline V gene data show CDR1 as SQVTM and CDR2 as ANQGSEA. CDR3 region: CSATDRNTGELFF. DNA of the CDR3: TGCAGCGCAACGGACAGGAACACCGGGGAGCTGTTTTTT.

This clonotype was found a few times. V usage is TRBV12-3 or TRBV12-4 and J usage is TRBJ2-7, with D possibly matching TRBD2 (5 bases). V shed 6 bases and J shed 4 bases, with 13 bases lying between them. The CDR3 runs to 13 residues. CDR3 in amino acids: CASRGSEGYEQYF. Here the CDR3 DNA reads TGTGCCAGCAGAGGATCCGAGGGTTACGAGCAGTACTTC.

This clonotype was detected a few times. The chain joins TRBV2 to TRBJ1-5; D is unresolved. The CDR3 totals 15 residues. Trimming left V 3 bases short and J 0 bases short, with 9 bases between. Germline V lookup: CDR1 SNHLY, CDR2 FYNNEI. CDR3 DNA sequence: TGTGCCAGCAGTGAGAGGCAGATTAGCAATCAGCCCCAGCATTTT. Translation gives CASSERQISNQPQHF.

The sample holds a few counts of this clonotype. This chain joins TRBV10-3 and TRBJ2-5; 8 nucleotides agree with TRBD2. Germline loops: CDR1 ENHRY, CDR2 SYGVKD. The CDR3 runs to 16 residues. V shed 5 bases, J shed 2 bases, and the junction held 10 bases outside the gene matches. CDR3 region: CAISTIAGSLQETQYF. In DNA, the CDR3 is TGTGCCATCAGTACAATAGCGGGAAGTTTACAAGAGACCCAGTACTTC.